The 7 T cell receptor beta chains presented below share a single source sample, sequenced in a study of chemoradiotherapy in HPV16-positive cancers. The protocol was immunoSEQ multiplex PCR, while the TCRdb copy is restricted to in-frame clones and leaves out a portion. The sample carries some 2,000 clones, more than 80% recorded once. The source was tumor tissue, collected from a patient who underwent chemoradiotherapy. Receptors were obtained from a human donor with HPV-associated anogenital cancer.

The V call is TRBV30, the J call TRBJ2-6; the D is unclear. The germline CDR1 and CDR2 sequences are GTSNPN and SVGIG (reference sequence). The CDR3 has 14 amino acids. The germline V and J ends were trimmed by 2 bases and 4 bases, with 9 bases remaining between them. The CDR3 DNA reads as TGTGCCTGGAGTTACCTGGTCGGGGCCAACGTCCTGACTTTC. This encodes CAWSYLVGANVLTF.

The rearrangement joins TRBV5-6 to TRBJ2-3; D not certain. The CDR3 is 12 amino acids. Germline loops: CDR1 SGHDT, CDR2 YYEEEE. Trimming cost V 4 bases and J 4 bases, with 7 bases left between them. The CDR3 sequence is CASSLRPDTQYF. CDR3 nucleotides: TGTGCCAGCAGCCTCCGGCCAGATACGCAGTATTTT.

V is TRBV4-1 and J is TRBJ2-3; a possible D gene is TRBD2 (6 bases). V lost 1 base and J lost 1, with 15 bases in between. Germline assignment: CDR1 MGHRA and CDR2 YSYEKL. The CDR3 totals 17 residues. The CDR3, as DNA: TGCGCCAGCAGCCAAGGGGGAGCGGGCGGAGGCACAGATACGCAGTATTTT. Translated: CASSQGGAGGGTDTQYF.

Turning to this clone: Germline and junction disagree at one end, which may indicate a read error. CDR3 amino acids: CASSIASGGNEQFF. The CDR3 nucleotides read TGTGCCAGCAGCATAGCTAGCGGGGGAAATGAGCAGTTCTTC. V gene TRBV7-8 combines with J gene TRBJ2-1; 10 bases are shared with TRBD2. The CDR3 has 14 amino acids. Germline-derived CDR1 and CDR2 are SGHVS and FQNEAQ.

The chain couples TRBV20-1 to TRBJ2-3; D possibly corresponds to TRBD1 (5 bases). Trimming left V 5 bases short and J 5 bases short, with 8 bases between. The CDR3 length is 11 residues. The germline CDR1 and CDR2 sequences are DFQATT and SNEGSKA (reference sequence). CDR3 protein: CSAGARDTQYF. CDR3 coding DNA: TGCAGTGCTGGGGCTAGAGATACGCAGTATTTT.

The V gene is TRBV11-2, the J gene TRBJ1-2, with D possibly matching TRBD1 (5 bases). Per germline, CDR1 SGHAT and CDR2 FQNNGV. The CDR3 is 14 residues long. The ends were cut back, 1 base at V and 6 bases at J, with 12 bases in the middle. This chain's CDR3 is CASSLGASQDGYTF. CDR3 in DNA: TGTGCCAGCAGCTTAGGGGCCTCACAGGATGGCTACACCTTC.

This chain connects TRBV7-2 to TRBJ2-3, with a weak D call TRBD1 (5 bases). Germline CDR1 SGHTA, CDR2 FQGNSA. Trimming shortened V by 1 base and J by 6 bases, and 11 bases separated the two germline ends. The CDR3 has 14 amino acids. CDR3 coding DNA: TGTGCCAGCAGCTTAGGGGGCCGCCCGGATACGCAGTATTTT. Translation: CASSLGGRPDTQYF.